One and the same sample provided the 19 T cell receptor beta chains below, sequenced in a study of blood T cell repertoires in COVID-19. The table came from immunoSEQ multiplex PCR; TCRdb's copy has only in-frame clones and leaves some out. The data hold approximately 210,000 clones, with 83% observed a single time. Material: peripheral blood. Receptor source: a woman in her 50s with acute or convalescent COVID-19.

The chain is built from TRBV3-1 (or the pseudogene TRBV3-2) and TRBJ2-1; 14 nucleotides match TRBD2. The CDR3 is 16 residues long. Germline CDR1 reads LGHDT; CDR2 reads YNNKEL (reference sequence). With 0 bases clipped from V and 5 bases from J, the junction kept 0 bases outside the gene matches. CDR3 DNA: TGTGCCAGCAGCCAAGAGGGACTAGCGGGAGACAATGAGCAGTTCTTC. This sequence encodes CASSQEGLAGDNEQFF.

The gene calls are TRBV6-5 and TRBJ2-1, with 7 bases aligning to TRBD2. With V trimmed by 7 bases and J by 10 bases, 4 bases remained unmatched. The CDR3 loop spans 11 amino acids. Germline values: CDR1 MNHEY, CDR2 SVGAGI. The CDR3 DNA follows: TGTGCCAGCATCCTGGGGGGGGAGCAGTTCTTC. Protein: CASILGGEQFF.

This sequence joins TRBV6-5 and TRBJ2-3; D remains unclear. V lost 2 bases and J 0 bases, leaving 12 bases between the germline ends. The CDR3 totals 16 residues. The germline gives CDR1 MNHEY, CDR2 SVGAGI. CDR3 residues: CASSYGPGSSTDTQYF. The CDR3 DNA reads as TGTGCCAGCAGTTACGGTCCAGGATCTAGCACAGATACGCAGTATTTT.

The gene calls are TRBV14 and TRBJ1-1, with D uncertain. V lost 4 bases and J lost 1, with 13 bases in between. This CDR3 has 15 amino acids. CDR1 is SGHDN and CDR2 is FVKESK in the germline V gene. This CDR3 is CASSPVLGRNTEAFF. CDR3 sequence (DNA): TGTGCCAGCAGCCCGGTCCTAGGTCGGAACACTGAAGCTTTCTTT.

This rearrangement joins TRBV24-1 to TRBJ2-6, with a weak D call TRBD1 (5 bases). The CDR3 has 16 amino acids. V was cut by 3 bases and J by 1 base, with 9 bases left in between. The germline gives CDR1 KGHDR, CDR2 SFDVKD. This chain's CDR3 is CATSDGRGSGANVLTF. The DNA of the CDR3 is TGTGCCACCAGTGATGGTAGGGGTTCTGGGGCCAACGTCCTGACTTTC.

V is TRBV6-5 and J is TRBJ2-1; D perhaps matches TRBD2 (5 bases). V lost 8 bases, J lost 6 bases, and 14 bases lay in between. Germline-derived CDR1 and CDR2 are MNHEY and SVGAGI. This CDR3 has 13 amino acids. DNA of the CDR3: TGTGCCAGCTGTACCGGGAACACCAATGAGCAGTTCTTC. It encodes CASCTGNTNEQFF.

The chain is built from TRBV2 and TRBJ2-7, with 7 bases lining up with TRBD2. This CDR3 has 15 amino acids. Unmatched junction bases numbered 7, after V lost 3 bases and J lost 2 bases. Germline V CDR1 and CDR2: SNHLY, FYNNEI. The CDR3 sequence is CASSDGGSATYEQYF. Written as DNA, the CDR3 is TGTGCCAGCAGTGACGGGGGGTCGGCCACCTACGAGCAGTACTTC.

The chain is built from TRBV6-6 and TRBJ2-1, with 10 bases fitting TRBD2. The germline V gene has CDR1 MNHNY and CDR2 SVGAGI (reference sequence). V was pared by 5 bases and J by 1 base, with 8 bases of the junction left unmatched. CDR3 size: 17 residues. This CDR3 reads CASSRTSGRRSYNEQFF. The CDR3 coding sequence is TGTGCCAGCAGTCGGACTAGCGGACGGAGATCCTACAATGAGCAGTTCTTC.

This clone was picked up one time. The CDR3 is CASSGDTSGRSDTQYF. The CDR3 DNA follows: TGTGCCAGCAGCGGAGATACTAGCGGGAGGTCAGATACGCAGTATTTT. The chain has TRBV5-4 and TRBJ2-3; 12 bases line up with TRBD2. Trimming cost V 4 bases and J 4 bases; bases outside gene matches: 7. Germline V lookup: CDR1 SGHNT, CDR2 YYREEE (reference sequence). The CDR3 runs 16 residues.

The chain joins TRBV5-1 to TRBJ2-1; 8 bases are shared with TRBD2. The CDR3 has 15 amino acids. The J segment lost 8 bases and the V segment lost 3 bases, leaving 10 bases of the junction unmatched. From germline, CDR1 is SGHRS and CDR2 YFSETQ. The CDR3 bases are TGCGCCAGCAGCTCCTTAGCGGGAAGAGGGTATGAGCAGTTCTTC. It yields the protein CASSSLAGRGYEQFF.

J is TRBJ2-3 and V is TRBV7-2; tentatively, D is TRBD1 (6 bases). This CDR3 contains 13 residues. The germline gives CDR1 SGHTA, CDR2 FQGNSA. V lost 2 bases to trimming and J lost 3 bases, with 6 bases between them. CDR3 protein: CASSLQGTDTQYF. In DNA, the CDR3 is TGTGCCAGCAGCTTACAGGGGACAGATACGCAGTATTTT.

CDR3 sequence (DNA): TGTGCCAGTAGTATATCCATAGCCTTAGGCTATGGCTACACCTTC. The encoded protein is CASSISIALGYGYTF. The chain uses TRBV19 and TRBJ1-2; D is undetermined. Germline values: CDR1 LNHDA, CDR2 SQIVND (reference sequence). V lost 2 bases, J lost 4 bases, and 14 bases lay in between. CDR3 length: 15 amino acids.

The chain uses TRBV13 and TRBJ1-3, with D unresolved. In germline, CDR1 is PRHDT, CDR2 FYEKMQ (reference sequence). V was clipped by 1 base and J by 3 bases, with 13 bases between them. The CDR3 has 16 residues. In DNA form, the CDR3 reads TGTGCCAGCAGCTTAGCGGCAGGAGAGGGTGGAAACACCATATATTTT. It encodes CASSLAAGEGGNTIYF. Variable domain in full (rest from reference TRBV13 and TRBJ1-3): AAGVIQSPRHLIKEKRETATLKCYPIPRHDTVYWYQQGPGQDPQFLISFYEKMQSDKGSIPDRFSAQQFSDYHSELNMSSLELGDSALYFCASSLAAGEGGNTIYFGEGSWLTVV.

The rearrangement joins TRBV4-2 to TRBJ1-2, with D tentatively TRBD1 (5 bases). Germline CDR1 reads LGHNA; CDR2 reads YNFKEQ. CDR3 length: 15 amino acids. V was pared by 0 bases and J by 5 bases, with 13 bases between. CDR3 protein: CASSQDLTAPYGYTF. The CDR3, as DNA: TGTGCCAGCAGCCAAGATTTGACAGCCCCATATGGCTACACCTTC.

The V call is TRBV7-9, the J call TRBJ1-3; TRBD1 aligns across 9 bases. The V gene's germline CDR1 is SEHNR and CDR2 FQNEAQ (reference sequence). V shed 3 bases and J 4 bases; nucleotides not matched to a gene: 4. The CDR3 runs 15 residues. CDR3 sequence reads: CASSFPGTGGNTIYF. The CDR3 nucleotides are TGTGCCAGCAGCTTCCCTGGGACAGGGGGAAACACCATATATTTT. Full variable domain (remainder filled in from reference TRBV7-9 and TRBJ1-3): DTGVSQNPRHKITKRGQNVTFRCDPISEHNRLYWYRQTLGQGPEFLTYFQNEAQLEKSRLLSDRFSAERPKGSFSTLEIQRTEQGDSAMYLCASSFPGTGGNTIYFGEGSWLTVV.

V usage is TRBV5-1 and J usage is TRBJ2-1; TRBD1 agrees at 10 bases. The V and J ends lost 0 bases and 7 bases, in that order; junction bases with no gene match: 1. This CDR3 contains 14 residues. Germline-derived CDR1 and CDR2 are SGHRS and YFSETQ. CDR3 DNA sequence: TGCGCCAGCAGCTTGGGGGACAGGGGAAATGAGCAGTTCTTC. This sequence encodes CASSLGDRGNEQFF.

The chain combines TRBV5-1 with TRBJ2-4, with TRBD1 identical over 7 bases. Germline V lookup: CDR1 SGHRS, CDR2 YFSETQ. This CDR3 comprises 16 residues. J gave up 2 bases and V 4 bases, and 9 bases lay outside the gene matches. CDR3 sequence reads: CASSPTPTGTKNIQYF. The CDR3 DNA is TGCGCCAGCAGCCCAACTCCGACAGGGACCAAAAACATTCAGTACTTC.

Written as DNA, the CDR3 is TGTGCCAGCAGCCCTGGGGGGACAGGGCATGAGCAGTTCTTC. Encoded protein: CASSPGGTGHEQFF. This chain joins TRBV3-1 (or the pseudogene TRBV3-2) and TRBJ2-1, with 9 positions matching TRBD1. Germline V lookup: CDR1 LGHDT, CDR2 YNNKEL (reference sequence). The J segment lost 8 bases and the V segment lost 4 bases, leaving 6 bases of the junction unmatched. This CDR3 contains 14 residues.

Here the CDR3 reads CSASTASGRTTGELFF. CDR3 sequence (DNA): TGCAGTGCTAGTACGGCTAGCGGGAGGACCACCGGGGAGCTGTTTTTT. This chain connects TRBV20-1 to TRBJ2-2; 11 bases match TRBD2. The CDR3 sequence is 16 residues long. The V and J ends lost 3 bases and 4 bases, in that order; junction bases with no gene match: 7. Germline lookup yields CDR1 DFQATT and CDR2 SNEGSKA (reference sequence).